Listed below are T cell receptor beta chains from one sample, sequenced in a study of PD-1 blockade in classical Hodgkin lymphoma. Assay used: immunoSEQ multiplex PCR; TCRdb lists only in-frame clones, some missing. Here the sample spans roughly 90,000 clones, 80% to 90% being singletons. The sequencing here drew on peripheral blood mononuclear cells (PBMCs), taken before the second cycle of nivolumab. All receptors come from a human donor with classical Hodgkin lymphoma. The CDR3 runs from the conserved cysteine through the conserved F or W. The D gene is left open where the match is weak. Some rows mark clone size as missing; the rest say once, few, many or name a class of expanded clone.

v_call	d_call	j_call	cdr3_length	clone_size	cdr3_nt	cdr3_aa
TRBV28	TRBD1	TRBJ2-5	16	-	TGTGCCAGCAGTCGCCTCGGGACAGGGGGCGTTGAGACCCAGTACTTC	CASSRLGTGGVETQYF
TRBV19	-	TRBJ1-5	14	-	TGTGCCAGTACACGGGCAGGGCCTAATCAGCCCCAGCATTTT	CASTRAGPNQPQHF
TRBV2	TRBD2	TRBJ2-1	17	-	TGTGCCAGCAGGACGGGGACTAGCGGGAACTCTAGGAATGAGCAGTTCTTC	CASRTGTSGNSRNEQFF
TRBV30	TRBD2	TRBJ2-5	16	-	TGTGCCTGGAGCACCGGGACTAGCGGGAGAATGGTGACCCAGTACTTC	CAWSTGTSGRMVTQYF
TRBV18	-	TRBJ1-2	16	once	TGTGCCAGCTCACCAGCTCCTAGGCAGAGTAACTATGGCTACACCTTC	CASSPAPRQSNYGYTF
TRBV7-8	-	TRBJ1-5	17	few	TGTGCCAGCAGCGCAGGAGTGGGGGTGGGGGAAGGGCAGCCCCAGCATTTT	CASSAGVGVGEGQPQHF
TRBV7-6	-	TRBJ1-1	13	-	TGTGCCAGCAGCTTCCGGGTGGGCCGTGAAGCTTTCTTT	CASSFRVGREAFF
TRBV6-7	TRBD2	TRBJ2-1	16	-	TGTGCCAGCAGCGGGACTAGCGGGAGGGCGTACAATGAGCAGTTCTTC	CASSGTSGRAYNEQFF
TRBV6-1	-	TRBJ2-7	14	-	TGTGCCAGCAGTGAAAGTAGGCGGCTATACGAGCAGTACTTC	CASSESRRLYEQYF
TRBV7-8	-	TRBJ2-5	14	-	TGTGCCAGCAGCCGAGCCGGCTTGCAAGAGACCCAGTACTTC	CASSRAGLQETQYF
TRBV5-6	-	TRBJ2-5	14	once	TGTGCCAGCAGCTCTGGGACCATCCAAGAGACCCAGTACTTC	CASSSGTIQETQYF
TRBV18	TRBD1	TRBJ1-2	15	-	TGTGCCAGCTCACCACCCGGGACAGGGGACTATGGCTACACCTTC	CASSPPGTGDYGYTF
TRBV10-3	TRBD2	TRBJ2-2	14	-	TGTGCCATCAAGGGAACTAGCGGGGCCGGGGAGCTGTTTTTT	CAIKGTSGAGELFF
TRBV6-5	-	TRBJ1-2	13	-	TGTGCCAGCAGCCCGGGGTCTAACTATGGCTACACCTTC	CASSPGSNYGYTF
TRBV18	-	TRBJ1-2	13	-	TGTGCCAGCTCCGGGACTCCTCTATATGGCTACACCTTC	CASSGTPLYGYTF
TRBV7-6	TRBD2	TRBJ2-7	19	-	TGTGCCAGCAGCTTAGGGTCGGGGACTAGCGGTACCTCCTCCTACGAGCAGTACTTC	CASSLGSGTSGTSSYEQYF
TRBV7-6	TRBD1	TRBJ2-5	15	-	TGTGCCAGCAGCTTAGCGCCTGGACAGGACGAGACCCAGTACTTC	CASSLAPGQDETQYF
TRBV18	TRBD2	TRBJ2-2	15	once	TGTGCCAGCTCACCGCTAGCGGAGAACACCGGGGAGCTGTTTTTT	CASSPLAENTGELFF
TRBV7-9	-	TRBJ2-6	16	-	TGTGCCAGCAGCTCCTACGTCCCTCCTGGGGCCAACGTCCTGACTTTC	CASSSYVPPGANVLTF
TRBV7-9	TRBD1	TRBJ2-2	17	-	TGTGCCAGCAGCCCGGGTAACAGGGGGCGAGGGACCGGGGAGCTGTTTTTT	CASSPGNRGRGTGELFF
TRBV10-3	-	TRBJ2-7	12	once	TGTGCCATCAAACCGGACGGCTACGAGCAGTACTTC	CAIKPDGYEQYF
TRBV5-6	-	TRBJ2-2	16	-	TGTGCCAGCAGCCCTACAGGGACTTTGAGGACCGGGGAGCTGTTTTTT	CASSPTGTLRTGELFF
TRBV19	-	TRBJ1-5	16	-	TGTGCCAGTAGGCAACCTGTCGGGCAGGTGGATCAGCCCCAGCATTTT	CASRQPVGQVDQPQHF
TRBV10-3	TRBD2	TRBJ2-3	16	-	TGTGCCATCAGTGAGTTGGGACTAGCGGTCACAGATACGCAGTATTTT	CAISELGLAVTDTQYF
TRBV7-8	TRBD2	TRBJ2-1	15	-	TGTGCCAGCATCATCGGCGGGAGATCCTACAATGAGCAGTTCTTC	CASIIGGRSYNEQFF
TRBV5-4	TRBD1	TRBJ1-2	15	-	TGTGCCAGCAGCTTACCTGCTACAGGGGGAGAGGGCTACACCTTC	CASSLPATGGEGYTF
TRBV7-6	TRBD2	TRBJ2-1	17	-	TGTGCCAGCAGCTCCCGGACTAGCGGGAGCTTCCTCAATGAGCAGTTCTTC	CASSSRTSGSFLNEQFF
TRBV29-1	TRBD1	TRBJ1-1	13	-	TGCAGCGTTGAAGGGGACAGTTCCACTGAAGCTTTCTTT	CSVEGDSSTEAFF
TRBV2	-	TRBJ2-1	11	few	TGTGCCAGCACTGCGCTGACAAGGGAGTTCTTC	CASTALTREFF
TRBV30	-	TRBJ2-2	13	-	TGTGCCTGGAGTAGTCAGAGCCGTGGCGAGCTGTTTTTT	CAWSSQSRGELFF
TRBV7-9	-	TRBJ1-2	14	-	TGTGCCAGCAGCTCCACGACAGGCGCCTATGGCTACACCTTC	CASSSTTGAYGYTF
TRBV10-3	TRBD1	TRBJ1-2	15	-	TGTGCCGTAGGGACAGGGCTTGAGTATGGCAGCGGCTACACCTTC	CAVGTGLEYGSGYTF
TRBV29-1	-	TRBJ2-7	12	-	TGCAGCGTTGTACCTGGAGTGGACGAGCAGTACTTC	CSVVPGVDEQYF
TRBV19	TRBD2	TRBJ2-2	15	-	TGTGCCAGTAGTACCACTAGCGGGCGCCTCGGGGAGCTGTTTTTT	CASSTTSGRLGELFF
TRBV6-4	TRBD2	TRBJ2-2	19	-	TGTGCCAGCATCCTAGATCGGGCCACGGGAGGGGATACACCCGGGGAGCTGTTTTTT	CASILDRATGGDTPGELFF